The 23 T cell receptor beta chains below come from one sample, sequenced in a study of cytomegalovirus exposure and HLA in healthy donors. Use of 60 Vbeta and 13 Jbeta primers characterized the PCR. The method was immunoSEQ multiplex PCR; TCRdb's version includes in-frame clones alone and lacks a portion of them. The data show hundreds of thousands of clones, 76% seen once. Sequenced sample: PBMCs. The receptor source for this set is a man aged 18 to 29 in good health and CMV-seronegative.

In its sample, this clone was seen once. This chain connects TRBV18 to TRBJ1-4, with D perhaps matching TRBD1 (6 bases). The CDR3 sequence is 13 residues long. Trimming took 3 bases from V and 10 from J, leaving 12 bases between them. The V gene's germline CDR1 is KGHSH and CDR2 LQKENI. CDR3 bases: TGTGCCAGCTCACCGGACAGTCGGCGAAAACTGTTTTTT. Translation: CASSPDSRRKLFF.

The chain links TRBV6-1 to TRBJ2-1; maybe TRBD2 (7 bases). The V end was cut by 2 bases, the J end by 2 bases, with 16 bases between. The CDR3 extends over 17 amino acids. Germline CDR1 is MNHNS and CDR2 is SASEGT. The CDR3 loop is CASSELRGASTYNEQFF. The CDR3 region has the DNA TGTGCCAGCAGTGAACTTCGGGGGGCATCAACCTACAATGAGCAGTTCTTC.

CDR3 protein: CASGLKGSTDTQYF. The CDR3 DNA follows: TGTGCCAGCGGATTAAAGGGGAGCACAGATACGCAGTATTTT. This chain uses TRBV27 with TRBJ2-3; D is possibly TRBD1 (5 bases). Between the trimmed V and J ends, which lost 8 bases and 0 bases, there was a span of 12 bases. The CDR3 length is 14 residues. CDR1 and CDR2 (germline): MNHEY, SMNVEV (reference sequence).

The CDR3 coding sequence is TGTGCCAGCAGTTTAGCGGGCGGCGAGCAGTACTTC. Its translation is CASSLAGGEQYF. The chain couples TRBV28 to TRBJ2-7; tentative D call: TRBD2 (5 bases). This CDR3 region has 12 residues. The V end lost 2 bases, the J end lost 6 bases, and 8 bases lay between the germline ends. Germline lookup yields CDR1 MDHEN and CDR2 SYDVKM.

The gene calls are TRBV6-5 and TRBJ1-4; the D is unclear. Trimming stripped 6 bases from V and 1 base from J, with 9 bases between. The V gene's germline CDR1 is MNHEY and CDR2 SVGAGI. The CDR3 length is 14 residues. DNA of the CDR3: TGTGCCAGCAGCCGCAGTGAAACTAATGAAAAACTGTTTTTT. Translating gives CASSRSETNEKLFF.

V gene TRBV5-1 combines with J gene TRBJ2-3; perhaps TRBD2 as D (6 bases). V was trimmed by 4 bases and J by 4 bases, leaving 16 bases between them. CDR3 length: 15 residues. CDR1 is SGHRS, CDR2 YFSETQ, per germline. CDR3 amino acids: CASSQDTGGPDTQYF. The CDR3 DNA reads as TGCGCCAGCAGCCAGGACACCGGAGGGCCAGATACGCAGTATTTT.

The chain recombines TRBV7-6 with TRBJ2-7, with D perhaps matching TRBD2 (7 bases). Trimming removed 5 bases at V and 7 bases at J, with 30 bases between. The CDR3 covers 18 residues. The germline gives CDR1 SGHVS, CDR2 FNYEAQ. The CDR3 sequence: CASSLGGGWEATPGEQYF. The CDR3 bases are TGTGCCAGCAGCCTAGGGGGGGGGTGGGAGGCCACCCCAGGTGAGCAGTACTTC.

V and J are TRBV6-5 and TRBJ1-2; weak D call: TRBD1 (6 bases). The germline V and J ends were trimmed by 0 bases and 8 bases, with 16 bases remaining between them. The germline V gene encodes CDR1 MNHEY and CDR2 SVGAGI. This CDR3 is 15 amino acids long. The CDR3 coding sequence is TGTGCCAGCAGTTACTCGATTCCTGGGGGCAGGGGCTACACCTTC. Translation gives CASSYSIPGGRGYTF.

In DNA, the CDR3 is TGTGCCAGTCGCCGGGACAGTAATCAGCCCCAGCATTTT. This codes for CASRRDSNQPQHF. V and J are TRBV6-5 and TRBJ1-5; 7 positions agree with TRBD1. Per the germline V gene, CDR1 is MNHEY and CDR2 is SVGAGI. CDR3 length equals 13 residues. The ends lost 9 bases at V and 4 bases at J; junction bases unmatched: 6.

The chain employs TRBV27 and TRBJ2-7; D is unclear. Between the trimmed V and J ends, which lost 4 bases and 4 bases, there was a span of 11 bases. Germline V gene lookup returns CDR1 MNHEY and CDR2 SMNVEV (reference sequence). The CDR3 loop spans 13 amino acids. This CDR3 is CASSYRYLYEQYF. The CDR3 coding sequence is TGTGCCAGCAGTTACCGGTACCTTTACGAGCAGTACTTC.

This clone was counted only a few times. This sequence joins TRBV28 and TRBJ2-7; tentatively, D is TRBD2 (5 bases). The V end was cut by 6 bases, the J end by 2 bases, with 14 bases between. Germline CDR1 and CDR2: MDHEN and SYDVKM. The CDR3 is 14 residues long. The CDR3, as DNA: TGTGCCAGCAGGGGAGTCGGGTCGACCTACGAGCAGTACTTC. Translating gives CASRGVGSTYEQYF.

This clone has more than one count but fewer than ten. The chain carries TRBV5-1 and TRBJ1-2; D possibly corresponds to TRBD1 (5 bases). V gave up 3 bases and J gave up 0 bases, with 9 bases separating them. Germline CDR1 reads SGHRS; CDR2 reads YFSETQ. CDR3 length: 14 amino acids. In DNA, the CDR3 is TGCGCCAGCAGCTCCTGGGGGGCTAACTATGGCTACACCTTC. This sequence encodes CASSSWGANYGYTF.

In its sample, this clone was seen a few times. The rearrangement links TRBV5-4 to TRBJ1-1; D remains unclear. Germline assignment: CDR1 SGHNT and CDR2 YYREEE (reference sequence). Deletions cut 5 bases from V and 3 bases from J, with 5 bases between. The CDR3 covers 11 residues. The CDR3 DNA is TGTGCCAGCAGTCGGGACACTGAAGCTTTCTTT. Amino acids: CASSRDTEAFF.

This clone was observed a handful of times. The CDR3 reads CASSVSPGQGYYEQYF. The CDR3 nucleotides are TGTGCCAGCAGCGTTTCCCCCGGACAGGGATACTACGAGCAGTACTTC. The V call is TRBV9, the J call TRBJ2-5, with 8 bases aligning to TRBD1. The assigned J gene may be wrong: the sequence end matches TRBJ2-7 better. Germline assignment: CDR1 SGDLS and CDR2 YYNGEE. The CDR3 is 16 residues long.

J is TRBJ1-1 and V is TRBV27; 8 bases are a match to TRBD1. The junction had 5 bases not matched to a gene; V was cut back by 2 bases and J by 6 bases. CDR3 size: 14 residues. Germline V gives CDR1 MNHEY, CDR2 SMNVEV (reference sequence). The CDR3 DNA follows: TGTGCCAGCAGTTTAGACAGGGGAAAGTCTGAAGCTTTCTTT. Its protein is CASSLDRGKSEAFF.

Only a few counts were recorded for this clone. The V gene is TRBV11-2, the J gene TRBJ2-7, with 7 bases identical to TRBD1. V lost 1 base, J lost 1 base, and 4 bases stayed unmatched. The CDR3 has 15 residues. Germline V gene lookup returns CDR1 SGHAT and CDR2 FQNNGV. CDR3 coding DNA: TGTGCCAGCAGCTTAGTTAAGGGGGCTTCCTACGAGCAGTACTTC. Translating gives CASSLVKGASYEQYF.

The rearrangement uses TRBV27 and TRBJ2-7, with 7 bases identical to TRBD2. V shed 6 bases and J 3 bases; nucleotides not matched to a gene: 2. This CDR3 has 12 residues. Per germline, CDR1 MNHEY and CDR2 SMNVEV (reference sequence). CDR3 loop: CASSPSGYEQYF. CDR3 nucleotide sequence: TGTGCCAGCAGCCCTAGCGGCTACGAGCAGTACTTC.

The chain has TRBV4-1 and TRBJ2-7; TRBD2 matches 10 bases. J lost 2 bases, V lost 3 bases, and 4 bases had no gene match. The CDR3 has 15 amino acids. Germline assignment: CDR1 MGHRA and CDR2 YSYEKL. As DNA, the CDR3 is TGCGCCAGCAGCCAGGGCAGCGGGGGGGCCTACGAGCAGTACTTC. Protein product: CASSQGSGGAYEQYF.

This chain connects TRBV30 to TRBJ1-5, with 8 nucleotides matching TRBD1. J was trimmed by 5 bases and V by 1 base; bases with no gene match: 4. This CDR3 is 14 amino acids long. The germline V gene has CDR1 GTSNPN and CDR2 SVGIG (reference sequence). CDR3 nucleotides: TGTGCCTGGAGTGCAGGGGGCCCAGATCAGCCCCAGCATTTT. Amino acid sequence: CAWSAGGPDQPQHF.

V gene TRBV28 combines with J gene TRBJ2-1, with TRBD1 matching 7 bases. The CDR3 has 15 amino acids. V lost 6 bases to trimming and J lost 0 bases; unmatched junction nucleotides: 5. Germline values: CDR1 MDHEN, CDR2 SYDVKM. The chain's CDR3 is CASSPGTVSYNEQFF. The CDR3 DNA sequence: TGTGCCAGCAGCCCTGGGACAGTCTCCTACAATGAGCAGTTCTTC.

The rearrangement uses TRBV28 and TRBJ1-1; the match to TRBD1 covers 7 bases. CDR1 is MDHEN and CDR2 is SYDVKM in the germline V gene. This CDR3 has 12 amino acids. J gave up 7 bases and V 6 bases, and 5 bases lay outside the gene matches. CDR3 in amino acids: CASRIHRGEAFF. The DNA of the CDR3 is TGTGCCAGCAGAATACACAGGGGTGAAGCTTTCTTT.

J is TRBJ1-1 and V is TRBV27; no clear D. Germline V gene sequence: CDR1 MNHEY, CDR2 SMNVEV (reference sequence). The CDR3 is 18 amino acids. V lost 5 bases and J 0 bases, leaving 22 bases between the germline ends. Here the CDR3 reads CASSPSRGQSTVNTEAFF. DNA for the CDR3: TGTGCCAGCAGTCCTTCCAGAGGGCAGTCTACGGTGAACACTGAAGCTTTCTTT.

The chain employs TRBV29-1 and TRBJ2-3, with 8 bases identical to TRBD2. This CDR3 comprises 14 residues. Germline V CDR1 and CDR2: SQVTM, ANQGSEA. V was pared by 4 bases and J by 3 bases, with 6 bases of the junction left unmatched. The CDR3 DNA reads as TGCAGCGTTGCGGGAGGGTTGGAAACAGATACGCAGTATTTT. Residues: CSVAGGLETDTQYF.